What follows are 23 T cell receptor beta chains derived from one specimen sequenced in a study of T-cell memory formation after mild COVID-19. One entry per CDR3 protein, called by TCRdb with MiXCR from the 5' RACE reads. The repertoire holds hundreds of thousands of distinct CDR3 sequences, with roughly an eighth as singletons. Sequencing was carried out using PBMCs or a T cell subset sorted from them (not recorded which). The source of these receptors is a man younger than 35 who had mild COVID-19 (a few samples of this study predate the infection). Cell type and time point are not known.

There are a few counts of this clonotype. This chain links TRBV20-1 with TRBJ2-7; either TRBD1 or TRBD2 may fit D (5 bases each). Germline lookup yields CDR1 DFQATT and CDR2 SNEGSKA (reference sequence). Trimming stripped 3 bases from V and 7 bases from J, with 10 bases between. The length of the CDR3 is 11 residues. CDR3 residues: CSARGPGEQYV. CDR3 DNA sequence: TGCAGTGCTAGGGGACCGGGGGAGCAGTACGTC.

The gene calls are TRBV4-1 and TRBJ2-2; D is possibly TRBD2 (6 bases). Germline V gene sequence: CDR1 MGHRA, CDR2 YSYEKL. V dropped 0 bases and J dropped 8 bases, with 7 bases sitting between them. The CDR3 covers 13 residues. The CDR3: CASSQEGGGELFF. CDR3 DNA sequence: TGCGCCAGCAGCCAAGAGGGAGGAGGGGAGCTGTTTTTT.

This clonotype was seen more than once but under ten times. The V and J genes are TRBV9 and TRBJ2-6; 8 bases line up with TRBD2. V was pared by 0 bases and J by 0 bases, with 8 bases of the junction left unmatched. The CDR3 runs to 19 residues. Germline V gives CDR1 SGDLS, CDR2 YYNGEE. In DNA form, the CDR3 reads TGTGCCAGCAGCGTAGATATCGCGGGGGGCCCCTCTGGGGCCAACGTCCTGACTTTC. It translates to CASSVDIAGGPSGANVLTF.

This clonotype was counted between two and nine times. This chain uses TRBV11-2 with TRBJ2-7, with TRBD1 as a possible D gene (5 bases). The germline gives CDR1 SGHAT, CDR2 FQNNGV. CDR3 length: 13 amino acids. V dropped 5 bases and J dropped 6 bases, with 14 bases sitting between them. The CDR3 nucleotides are TGTGCCAGCAGCCTCTCGTGGGGCACCGAGCAGTACTTC. This sequence encodes CASSLSWGTEQYF.

This clonotype showed up just a few times. The chain has TRBV6-5 and TRBJ1-6; no clear D. V was cut by 3 bases and J by 4 bases, with 10 bases left in between. The CDR3 is 15 residues long. Germline V lookup: CDR1 MNHEY, CDR2 SVGAGI. CDR3 bases: TGTGCCAGCAGTTATGCAGCGGCTTATAATTCACCCCTCCACTTT. This encodes CASSYAAAYNSPLHF.

The chain carries TRBV5-1 and TRBJ1-1, with a weak D call TRBD1 (6 bases). This CDR3 is built from 17 residues. V lost 0 bases to trimming and J lost 0 bases, with 15 bases between them. CDR1 and CDR2 (germline): SGHRS, YFSETQ. The CDR3 DNA reads TGCGCCAGCAGCTTGGTGGAAGGGGGAGGGCTGAACACTGAAGCTTTCTTT. This translates into CASSLVEGGGLNTEAFF.

This clonotype was counted between two and nine times. The rearrangement links TRBV20-1 to TRBJ2-5; 8 nucleotides line up with TRBD2. V trimming: 5 bases; J trimming: 0 bases; junction bases outside the gene matches: 5. Germline CDR1 DFQATT, CDR2 SNEGSKA (reference sequence). This CDR3 region has 14 residues. The CDR3 spells CSADSGVYQETQYF. CDR3 bases: TGCAGTGCTGATAGCGGGGTGTACCAAGAGACCCAGTACTTC.

This clonotype was observed many times. The chain is built from TRBV29-1 and TRBJ2-7; D perhaps matches TRBD2 (6 bases). This CDR3 spans 12 amino acids. From germline, CDR1 is SQVTM and CDR2 ANQGSEA. Trimming took 7 bases from V and 3 from J, leaving 13 bases between them. CDR3 residues: CSAGGRNYEQYF. As DNA, the CDR3 is TGCAGCGCCGGGGGACGGAACTACGAGCAGTACTTC.

This clonotype was counted a few times. The V and J genes are TRBV12-3 or TRBV12-4 and TRBJ2-3; TRBD1 is a possible D gene (5 bases). The CDR3 extends over 13 amino acids. V was clipped by 3 bases and J by 7 bases, with 11 bases between them. Here the CDR3 DNA reads TGTGCCAGCAGTTTTCGACAGCTGTATACGCAGTATTTT. This sequence encodes CASSFRQLYTQYF.

In this sample, this clonotype turned up a few times. The chain recombines TRBV4-3 with TRBJ2-3; D unclear. The V and J ends lost 1 base and 3 bases respectively, with 14 bases between them. CDR1 is LGHNA, CDR2 YSLEER, per germline. CDR3 length: 16 amino acids. The CDR3: CASSQAPPGRTDTQYF. CDR3 DNA: TGCGCCAGCAGCCAAGCCCCGCCGGGTCGAACAGATACGCAGTATTTT.

The chain combines TRBV4-3 with TRBJ1-2, with 9 bases matching TRBD1. This CDR3 comprises 14 residues. The germline gives CDR1 LGHNA, CDR2 YSLEER. With V trimmed by 2 bases and J by 8 bases, 6 bases remained unmatched. CDR3 in amino acids: CASSQFRTGEGYTF. The DNA of the CDR3 is TGCGCCAGCAGCCAATTTAGGACAGGGGAAGGCTACACCTTC.

This clonotype turned up a few times. The rearrangement joins TRBV5-1 to TRBJ2-3; the match to TRBD2 covers 13 bases. With V trimmed by 7 bases and J by 0 bases, 8 bases remained unmatched. This CDR3 is 17 amino acids long. In germline, CDR1 is SGHRS, CDR2 YFSETQ. The CDR3 nucleotides read TGCGCCAGCGCGACTAGCGGGGGGCCCCTTAGCACAGATACGCAGTATTTT. Translating it yields CASATSGGPLSTDTQYF.

The J gene is TRBJ1-1, the V gene TRBV12-3 or TRBV12-4; D is unresolved. V dropped 3 bases and J dropped 4 bases, with 9 bases sitting between them. The CDR3 is 13 residues long. CDR3 coding DNA: TGTGCCAGCAGTTTGCCCCCTGCCACTGAAGCTTTCTTT. Encoded protein: CASSLPPATEAFF.

The rearrangement uses TRBV5-1 and TRBJ2-7; D is perhaps TRBD2 (7 bases). The germline CDR1 and CDR2 sequences are SGHRS and YFSETQ. CDR3 size: 16 residues. Trimming stripped 4 bases from V and 1 base from J, with 18 bases between. CDR3 sequence reads: CASSPTGRGPSYEQYV. The CDR3 DNA reads TGCGCCAGCAGCCCCACCGGGCGGGGGCCTTCCTACGAGCAGTACGTC.

This clonotype was picked up a small number of times. V is TRBV7-2 and J is TRBJ2-7; 9 bases are a match to TRBD2. Per germline, CDR1 SGHTA and CDR2 FQGNSA. V shed 5 bases, J shed 4 bases, and the junction held 9 bases outside the gene matches. CDR3 length: 15 residues. The CDR3 DNA reads as TGTGCCAGCAGCCCTAGGGGGCGGGGGGGTTACGAGCAGTACTTC. It encodes CASSPRGRGGYEQYF.

This clonotype has just one count. The chain has TRBV12-3 or TRBV12-4 and TRBJ1-2, with unresolved D. The V end was cut by 4 bases, the J end by 8 bases, with 14 bases between. The CDR3 runs to 13 residues. The CDR3 is CASSSRSPGGYTF. The CDR3, as DNA: TGTGCCAGCAGTTCCCGGTCACCGGGGGGCTACACCTTC.

The chain has TRBV4-1 and TRBJ2-5; D not resolved. The V and J ends lost 3 bases and 2 bases respectively, with 13 bases between them. Germline CDR1 reads MGHRA; CDR2 reads YSYEKL. The CDR3 runs 15 residues. The CDR3, as DNA: TGCGCCAGCAGCCAGGGATATTCGGTTCAAGAGACCCAGTACTTC. Its translation: CASSQGYSVQETQYF.

The J gene is TRBJ1-1, the V gene TRBV5-1; 8 nucleotides match TRBD1. Germline V lookup: CDR1 SGHRS, CDR2 YFSETQ. The CDR3 covers 15 residues. V dropped 4 bases and J dropped 4; count of bases not matched to a gene: 9. The CDR3 coding sequence is TGCGCCAGCAGCGTGGACAGGGTTCCGACCACTGAAGCTTTCTTT. Protein product: CASSVDRVPTTEAFF. Complete variable domain (other parts from reference TRBV5-1 and TRBJ1-1): KAGVTQTPRYLIKTRGQQVTLSCSPISGHRSVSWYQQTPGQGLQFLFEYFSETQRNKGNFPGRFSGRQFSNSRSEMNVSTLELGDSALYLCASSVDRVPTTEAFFGQGTRLTVV.

V and J are TRBV4-2 and TRBJ1-2; the match to TRBD1 covers 7 bases. After removal of 3 bases from V and 4 bases from J, the junction contained 5 bases not matched to a gene. Germline V gene sequence: CDR1 LGHNA, CDR2 YNFKEQ. The CDR3 has 14 residues. The CDR3 nucleotides read TGTGCCAGCAGCCAGGGCGGGACAGCCTATGGCTACACCTTC. This translates into CASSQGGTAYGYTF.

This clonotype came up a few times. V and J are TRBV7-9 and TRBJ2-7, with D uncertain. Looked up from germline, CDR1 is SEHNR and CDR2 is FQNEAQ (reference sequence). V dropped 1 base and J dropped 1 base, with 11 bases sitting between them. CDR3 length: 15 residues. This CDR3 is CASSLGVGFSYEQYV. Here the CDR3 DNA reads TGTGCCAGCAGCTTAGGGGTAGGCTTTTCCTACGAGCAGTACGTC.

V is TRBV5-5 and J is TRBJ2-7; D perhaps matches TRBD1 (6 bases). Germline CDR1 is SGHKS and CDR2 is YYEKEE (reference sequence). The CDR3 length is 15 residues. The V and J ends lost 4 bases and 0 bases respectively, with 14 bases between them. The CDR3 region is CASSLGVDSSYEQYF. CDR3 nucleotide sequence: TGTGCCAGCAGCCTGGGCGTGGACAGCTCCTACGAGCAGTACTTC.

This chain links TRBV5-1 with TRBJ1-2; D unclear. Per germline, CDR1 SGHRS and CDR2 YFSETQ. The CDR3 consists of 13 residues. Trimming pared 0 bases from V and 3 bases from J, leaving 6 bases between. Written as DNA, the CDR3 is TGCGCCAGCAGCTTGGAGGATTACTATGGCTACACCTTC. It translates to CASSLEDYYGYTF. Filled out from reference TRBV5-1 and TRBJ1-2, the complete variable domain reads KAGVTQTPRYLIKTRGQQVTLSCSPISGHRSVSWYQQTPGQGLQFLFEYFSETQRNKGNFPGRFSGRQFSNSRSEMNVSTLELGDSALYLCASSLEDYYGYTFGSGTRLTVV.

This clonotype was picked up a small number of times. The chain joins TRBV20-1 to TRBJ2-1; the D gene is possibly TRBD2 (5 bases). The V gene lost 5 bases and the J gene lost 2 bases, with 13 bases spanning the gap. This CDR3 contains 14 residues. Germline V gene sequence: CDR1 DFQATT, CDR2 SNEGSKA (reference sequence). The chain's CDR3 is CSAPRDTTYNEQFF. CDR3 nucleotide sequence: TGCAGTGCTCCCCGGGATACTACCTACAATGAGCAGTTCTTC.